This T cell receptor (beta chain) derives from a study of blood T cell repertoires in COVID-19. Allocation to cohorts depended on clinical history reported by the participants. Profiling relied on immunoSEQ multiplex PCR, and the TCRdb table lists in-frame clones only, not all of them. The data contain around 280,000 clones, nearly 90% of them seen just once; the ten biggest clones take up 1.7%. The CDR3 has 14 residues. Losses at the gene ends were 4 bases for V and 6 bases for J; bases not matched to a gene: 4. Germline values: CDR1 SGHNT, CDR2 YYREEE (reference sequence). This clonotype was obtained from a woman between 18 and 29 years old with acute COVID-19. This chain joins TRBV5-4 and TRBJ2-7; 13 bases are a match to TRBD2. Specimen: PBMCs or T cells enriched from blood (not recorded which). The CDR3 is CASSQGLAGVEQYF. The CDR3 DNA reads as TGTGCCAGCAGCCAAGGACTAGCGGGAGTCGAGCAGTACTTC.